This TCR beta chain appears in the sequencing data of a study of OX40 agonist ivuxolimab in advanced cancers. Turning to the study itself: Patients received ivuxolimab, an agonistic anti-OX40 (CD134) antibody. Head and neck, renal cell, melanoma or hepatocellular carcinoma were the cancers that dose-escalation patients had.

With respect to this clone: Its antigen is as yet unknown.

Using immunoSEQ multiplex PCR, the repertoire was profiled, and TCRdb retains in-frame clones only, with some absent. The sample carries approximately 84,000 clones, 86% recorded once. The CDR3 extends over 15 amino acids. Trimming cost V 4 bases and J 2 bases, with 11 bases left between them. The germline CDR1 and CDR2 sequences are MGHRA and YSYEKL. Study-wide results and caveats: Not determined was the antigen specificity of the expanded peripheral T cells. The study observed clonal expansion of CD4+ and CD8+ blood T cells by week 6 at 0.1 to 3.0 mg/kg.

The chain employs TRBV4-1 and TRBJ1-4, with D tentatively TRBD1 (5 bases). This receptor was identified in an adult with an advanced solid tumor such as melanoma, head and neck, liver or kidney cancer. This sample comprised CD4+ or CD8+ T cells sorted from blood, obtained in a trial of the OX40 agonist ivuxolimab. CDR3 residues: CASSLQGFTNEKLFF. The CDR3 DNA sequence: TGCGCCAGCAGCCTTCAGGGATTTACTAATGAAAAACTGTTTTTT.